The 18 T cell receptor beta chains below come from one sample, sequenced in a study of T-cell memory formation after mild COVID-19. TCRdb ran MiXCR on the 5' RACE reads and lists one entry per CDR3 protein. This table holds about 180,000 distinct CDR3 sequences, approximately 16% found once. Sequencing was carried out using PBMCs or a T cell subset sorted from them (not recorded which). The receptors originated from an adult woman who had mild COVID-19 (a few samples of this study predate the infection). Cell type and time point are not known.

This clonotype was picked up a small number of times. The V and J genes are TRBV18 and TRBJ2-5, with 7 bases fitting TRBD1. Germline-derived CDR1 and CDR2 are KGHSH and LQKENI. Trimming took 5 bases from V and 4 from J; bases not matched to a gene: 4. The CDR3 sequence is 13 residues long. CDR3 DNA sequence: TGTGCCAGCTCATCGACAGGGCTAGAGACCCAGTACTTC. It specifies CASSSTGLETQYF. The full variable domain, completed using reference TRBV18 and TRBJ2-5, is NAGVMQNPRHLVRRRGQEARLRCSPMKGHSHVYWYRQLPEEGLKFMVYLQKENIIDESGMPKERFSAEFPKEGPSILRIQQVVRGDSAAYFCASSSTGLETQYFGPGTRLLVL.

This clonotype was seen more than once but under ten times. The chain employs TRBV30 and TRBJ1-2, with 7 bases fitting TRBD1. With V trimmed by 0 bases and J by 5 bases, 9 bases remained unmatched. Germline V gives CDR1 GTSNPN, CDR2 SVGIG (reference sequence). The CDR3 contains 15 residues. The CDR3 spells CAWSVLVGGTYGYTF. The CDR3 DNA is TGTGCCTGGAGTGTACTCGTAGGGGGCACATATGGCTACACCTTC.

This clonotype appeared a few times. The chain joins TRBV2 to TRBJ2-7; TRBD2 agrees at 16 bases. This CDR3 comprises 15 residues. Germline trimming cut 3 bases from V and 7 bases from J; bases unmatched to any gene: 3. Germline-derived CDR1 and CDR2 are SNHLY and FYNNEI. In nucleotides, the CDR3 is TGTGCCAGCAGTGACCGGGGACTAGCGGGAGGGGAGCAGTACTTC. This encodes CASSDRGLAGGEQYF. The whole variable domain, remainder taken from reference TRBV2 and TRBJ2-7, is EPEVTQTPSHQVTQMGQEVILRCVPISNHLYFYWYRQILGQKVEFLVSFYNNEISEKSEIFDDQFSVERPDGSNFTLKIRSTKLEDSAMYFCASSDRGLAGGEQYFGPGTRLTVT.

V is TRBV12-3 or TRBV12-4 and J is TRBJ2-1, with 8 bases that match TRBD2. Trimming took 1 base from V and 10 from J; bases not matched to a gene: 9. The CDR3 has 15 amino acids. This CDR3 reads CASSLDGSGMGEQFF. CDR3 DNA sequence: TGTGCCAGCAGTTTAGATGGTAGCGGGATGGGAGAGCAGTTCTTC.

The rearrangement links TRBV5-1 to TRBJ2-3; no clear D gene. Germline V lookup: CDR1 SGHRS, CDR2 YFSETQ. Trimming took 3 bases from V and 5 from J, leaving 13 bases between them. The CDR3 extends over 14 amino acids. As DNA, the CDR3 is TGCGCCAGCAGCTCTCCTCCCTTGGGAGATACGCAGTATTTT. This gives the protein CASSSPPLGDTQYF.

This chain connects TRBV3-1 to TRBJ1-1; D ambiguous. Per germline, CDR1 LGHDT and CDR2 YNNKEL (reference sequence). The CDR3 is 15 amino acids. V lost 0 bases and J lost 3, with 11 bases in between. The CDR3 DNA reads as TGTGCCAGCAGCCAAGAGGCGAATTCGGACACTGAAGCTTTCTTT. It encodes CASSQEANSDTEAFF.

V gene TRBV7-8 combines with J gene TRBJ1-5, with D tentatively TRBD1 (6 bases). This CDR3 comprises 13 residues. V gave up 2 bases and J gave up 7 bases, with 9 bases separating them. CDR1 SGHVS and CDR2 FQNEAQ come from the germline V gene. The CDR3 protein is CASSLTGNQPQHF. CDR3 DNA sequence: TGTGCCAGCAGCTTAACAGGGAACCAGCCCCAGCATTTT.

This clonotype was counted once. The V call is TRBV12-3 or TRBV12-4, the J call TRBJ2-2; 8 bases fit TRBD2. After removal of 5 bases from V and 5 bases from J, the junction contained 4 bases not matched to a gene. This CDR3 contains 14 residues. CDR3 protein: CASSPGLVTGELFF. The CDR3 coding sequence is TGTGCCAGCAGTCCGGGACTAGTAACCGGGGAGCTGTTTTTT.

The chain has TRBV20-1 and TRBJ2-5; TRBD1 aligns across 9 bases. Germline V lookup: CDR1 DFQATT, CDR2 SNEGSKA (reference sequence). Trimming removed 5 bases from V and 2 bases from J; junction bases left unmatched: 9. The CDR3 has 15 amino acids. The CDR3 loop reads CSAPGQGSSQETQYF. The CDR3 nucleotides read TGCAGTGCTCCGGGACAGGGAAGTTCTCAAGAGACCCAGTACTTC.

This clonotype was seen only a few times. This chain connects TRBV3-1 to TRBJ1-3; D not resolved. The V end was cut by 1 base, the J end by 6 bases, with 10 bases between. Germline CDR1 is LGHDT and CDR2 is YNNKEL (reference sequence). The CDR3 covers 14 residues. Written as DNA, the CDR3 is TGTGCCAGCAGCCAAGGAGTGAGGGAAAACACCATATATTTT. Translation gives CASSQGVRENTIYF.

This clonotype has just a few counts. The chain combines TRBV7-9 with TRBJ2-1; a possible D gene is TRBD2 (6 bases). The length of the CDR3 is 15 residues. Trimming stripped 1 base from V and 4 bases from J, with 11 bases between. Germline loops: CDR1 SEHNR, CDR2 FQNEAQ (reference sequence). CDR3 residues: CASSLGEAGYNEQFF. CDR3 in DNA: TGTGCCAGCAGCTTAGGGGAGGCCGGGTACAATGAGCAGTTCTTC.

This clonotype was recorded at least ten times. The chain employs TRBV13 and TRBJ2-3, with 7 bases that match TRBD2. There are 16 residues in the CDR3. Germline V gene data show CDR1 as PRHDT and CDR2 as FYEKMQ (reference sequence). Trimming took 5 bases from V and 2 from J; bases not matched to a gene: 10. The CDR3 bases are TGTGCCAGCAGCCACCGGACTAGGCGCGTCACAGATACGCAGTATTTT. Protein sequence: CASSHRTRRVTDTQYF. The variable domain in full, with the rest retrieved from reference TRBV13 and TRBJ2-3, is AAGVIQSPRHLIKEKRETATLKCYPIPRHDTVYWYQQGPGQDPQFLISFYEKMQSDKGSIPDRFSAQQFSDYHSELNMSSLELGDSALYFCASSHRTRRVTDTQYFGPGTRLTVL.

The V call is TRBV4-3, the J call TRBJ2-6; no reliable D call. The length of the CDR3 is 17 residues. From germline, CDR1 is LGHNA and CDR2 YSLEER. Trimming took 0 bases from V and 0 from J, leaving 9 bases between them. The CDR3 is CASSQEATASGANVLTF. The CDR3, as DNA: TGCGCCAGCAGCCAAGAAGCAACAGCCTCTGGGGCCAACGTCCTGACTTTC.

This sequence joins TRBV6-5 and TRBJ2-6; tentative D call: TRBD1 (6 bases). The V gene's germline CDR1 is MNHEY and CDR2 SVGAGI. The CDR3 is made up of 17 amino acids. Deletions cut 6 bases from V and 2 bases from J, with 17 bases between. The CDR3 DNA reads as TGTGCCAGCAGACAGGGTTTCTGGGCGGCTGGGGCCAACGTCCTGACTTTC. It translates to CASRQGFWAAGANVLTF.

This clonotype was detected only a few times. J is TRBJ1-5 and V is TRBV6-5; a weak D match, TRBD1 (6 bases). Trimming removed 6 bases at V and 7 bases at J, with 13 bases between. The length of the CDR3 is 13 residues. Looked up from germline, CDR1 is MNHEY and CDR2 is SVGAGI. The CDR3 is CASSEQGGQPQHF. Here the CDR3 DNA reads TGTGCCAGCAGCGAACAGGGAGGGCAGCCCCAGCATTTT.

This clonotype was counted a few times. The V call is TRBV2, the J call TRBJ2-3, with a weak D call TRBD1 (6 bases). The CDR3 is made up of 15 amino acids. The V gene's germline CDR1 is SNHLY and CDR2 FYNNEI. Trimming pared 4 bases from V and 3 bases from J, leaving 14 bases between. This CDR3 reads CASSVRDTMTDTQYF. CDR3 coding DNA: TGTGCCAGCAGTGTTCGGGACACAATGACAGATACGCAGTATTTT.

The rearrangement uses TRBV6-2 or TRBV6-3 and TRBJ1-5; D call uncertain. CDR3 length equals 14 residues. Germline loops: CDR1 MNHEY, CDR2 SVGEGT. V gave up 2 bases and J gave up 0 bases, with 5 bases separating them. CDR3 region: CASSYASSNQPQHF. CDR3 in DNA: TGTGCCAGCAGTTACGCGAGTAGCAATCAGCCCCAGCATTTT.

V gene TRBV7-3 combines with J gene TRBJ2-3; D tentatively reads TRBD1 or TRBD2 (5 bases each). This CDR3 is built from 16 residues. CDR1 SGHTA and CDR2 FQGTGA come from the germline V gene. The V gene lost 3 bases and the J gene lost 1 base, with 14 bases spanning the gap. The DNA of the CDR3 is TGTGCCAGCAGCTTTAACGGTGGGACCCGCACAGATACGCAGTATTTT. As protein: CASSFNGGTRTDTQYF.